Here is one T cell receptor beta chain with its context. Its antigen is unknown. Base quality data are lacking; no much larger clone is found one base away. The record originates from a study of T cell responses to AZD1222 COVID-19 vaccine (dated by TCRdb to about 2021). Regarding the research as a whole: TCR sequencing covered more than 230 trial participants: 207 given two doses of AZD1222 and approximately 26 given two doses of MenACWY control vaccine. Trial participants were enrolled by age into 18-55, 56-69 and 70-plus year subgroups, with 148, 28 and 57 TCR-sequenced participants respectively. The paper's findings and limits, for the study overall: Reportedly, almost half of the unique spike-specific TCRs recognized epitopes lying outside the regions that are mutated in the B.1.351 and B.1.1.7 variants. Most participants were white British and females outnumbered males, and the authors suggested that clonal diversity may have been underestimated. Conclusions about previously exposed vaccinees are limited, since just five to seven AZD1222 recipients were seropositive for SARS-CoV-2 at baseline. Because no day 14 peak-response samples were available, repertoires were characterized only after the peak T cell response. The vaccine-associated CD4 TCRs covered the entire spike protein, and the dominant responses fell in regions 160-218 and 743-854. A significant rise in spike-specific TCR breadth and depth was observed after two AZD1222 doses relative to day 0 and relative to MenACWY recipients. In the small 56-69-year group, the increase in depth fell short of significance, most likely because of low power.

Explained via the paper, the time point label denotes: about 28 days (+/-7) after the second vaccine dose. AZD1222 recipients whose second dose came at about 4 weeks and those whose second dose came at about 12 weeks were combined into one group, since spike-specific TCR depth and breadth did not differ between the two schedules. The vaccinee samples were drawn from two UK trials, COV001 and COV002, one of which was a single-blind randomized controlled phase 2/3 trial testing AZD1222 (ChAdOx1 nCoV-19) in healthy adults. Trial participant PBMC samples were collected at day 0 and day 28 after the second dose for TCRbeta chain sequencing. The CDR3 regions of human TCRbeta chains were subjected to immunosequencing. As for how the authors treated the data: Repertoire TCRs were checked for matches against a reference library of SARS-CoV-2-specific TCRs that had been generated using the MIRA antigen-specificity platform. Breadth was defined as the fraction of unique TCRs that were SARS-CoV-2-associated. Depth was defined as the fraction of total T cells that were SARS-CoV-2-associated. Each spike-specific TCR was assigned to its reactive spike region and to a CD4 or CD8 class using the MIRA data. Log10-transformed breadth and depth values were compared by one-way ANOVA with Sidak's multiple comparisons tests. Imported from immuneACCESS, the table was reduced by TCRdb to in-frame sequences with V and J called. These copies leave out some clones; in studies compared against another copy, an unresolved V gene accounts for under half, and the cause of the remainder is not known. V, J and clone size derive from that table, while D and trimming were established from the DNA sequence. The sample table records around 100,000 clones; approximately 87% of these occur just once. Approximately 10% of the sample lies in the top ten.

The junction shows trimming of 3 bases on V and 4 bases on J, and the gene matches do not reach 6 bases of it. CDR1 and CDR2 (GTSNPN, SVGIG) derive from the germline V gene (reference sequence). The CDR3 contains 14 residues, cysteine and phenylalanine counted. The CDR3 DNA has 42 bases and is translated from base 1. Sample: peripheral blood, taken 28 days after the second AZD1222 dose. In this chain, TRBV30 is recombined with TRBJ1-2, and TRBD1 aligns with 9 junction nucleotides. The origin of this receptor is an adult who received the AZD1222 COVID-19 vaccine. The CDR3 region reads CAWRGQGRLYGYTF. The bases are TGTGCCTGGAGGGGACAGGGCAGGCTCTATGGCTACACCTTC.